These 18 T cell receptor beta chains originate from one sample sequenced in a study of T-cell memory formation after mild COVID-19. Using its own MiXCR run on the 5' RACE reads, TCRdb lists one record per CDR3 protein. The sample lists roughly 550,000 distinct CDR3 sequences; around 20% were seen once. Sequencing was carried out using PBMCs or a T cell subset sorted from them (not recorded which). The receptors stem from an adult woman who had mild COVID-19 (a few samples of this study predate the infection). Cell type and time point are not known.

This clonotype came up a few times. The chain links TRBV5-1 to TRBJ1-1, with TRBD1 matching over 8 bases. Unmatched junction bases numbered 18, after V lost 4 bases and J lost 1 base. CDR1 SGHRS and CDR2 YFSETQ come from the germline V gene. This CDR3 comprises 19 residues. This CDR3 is CASSPGDRRPKGANTEAFF. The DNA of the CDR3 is TGCGCCAGCAGCCCTGGGGACAGGCGCCCAAAGGGGGCGAACACTGAAGCTTTCTTT.

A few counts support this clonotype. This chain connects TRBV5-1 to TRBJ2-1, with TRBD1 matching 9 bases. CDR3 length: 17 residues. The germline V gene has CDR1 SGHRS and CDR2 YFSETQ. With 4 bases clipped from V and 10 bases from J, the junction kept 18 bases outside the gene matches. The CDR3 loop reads CASSPQIQGAWRVEQFF. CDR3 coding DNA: TGCGCCAGCAGCCCCCAGATACAGGGGGCCTGGCGGGTAGAGCAGTTCTTC.

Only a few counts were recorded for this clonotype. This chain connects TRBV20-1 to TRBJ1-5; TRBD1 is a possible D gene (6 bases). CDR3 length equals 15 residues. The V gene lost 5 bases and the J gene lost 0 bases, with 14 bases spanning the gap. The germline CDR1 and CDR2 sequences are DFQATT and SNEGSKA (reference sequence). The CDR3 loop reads CSAGKGVSSNQPQHF. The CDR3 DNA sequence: TGCAGTGCTGGGAAGGGGGTCAGTAGCAATCAGCCCCAGCATTTT.

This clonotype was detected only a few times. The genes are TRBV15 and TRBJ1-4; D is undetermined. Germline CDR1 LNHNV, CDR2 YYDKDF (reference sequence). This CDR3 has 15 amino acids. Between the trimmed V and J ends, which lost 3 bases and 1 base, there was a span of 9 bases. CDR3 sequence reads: CATSRAQITNEKLFF. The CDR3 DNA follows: TGTGCCACCAGCAGGGCACAGATAACTAATGAAAAACTGTTTTTT.

In DNA form, the CDR3 reads TGTGCCAGCAGTCCACTCAGGGGGATGGAGCAGTTCTTC. Protein: CASSPLRGMEQFF. V and J are TRBV12-3 or TRBV12-4 and TRBJ2-1; 7 nucleotides align to TRBD1. V dropped 5 bases and J dropped 10; count of bases not matched to a gene: 8. This CDR3 has 13 residues.

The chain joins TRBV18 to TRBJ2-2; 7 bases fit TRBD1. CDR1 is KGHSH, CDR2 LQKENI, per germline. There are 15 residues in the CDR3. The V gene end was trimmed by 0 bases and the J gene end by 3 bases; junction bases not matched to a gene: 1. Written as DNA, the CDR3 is TGTGCCAGCTCACCACCGGGGACAGACACCGGGGAGCTGTTTTTT. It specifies CASSPPGTDTGELFF. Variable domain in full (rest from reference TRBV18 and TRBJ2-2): NAGVMQNPRHLVRRRGQEARLRCSPMKGHSHVYWYRQLPEEGLKFMVYLQKENIIDESGMPKERFSAEFPKEGPSILRIQQVVRGDSAAYFCASSPPGTDTGELFFGEGSRLTVL.

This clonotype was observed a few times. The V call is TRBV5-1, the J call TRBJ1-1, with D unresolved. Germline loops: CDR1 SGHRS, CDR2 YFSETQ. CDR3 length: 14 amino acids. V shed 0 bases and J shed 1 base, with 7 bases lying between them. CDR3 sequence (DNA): TGCGCCAGCAGCTTGGCCACAGCGAACACTGAAGCTTTCTTT. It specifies CASSLATANTEAFF.

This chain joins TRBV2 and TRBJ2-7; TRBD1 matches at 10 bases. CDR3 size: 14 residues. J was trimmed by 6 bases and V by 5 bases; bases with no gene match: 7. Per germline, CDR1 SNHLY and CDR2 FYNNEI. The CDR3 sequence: CASSKGTGVSEQYF. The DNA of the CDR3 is TGTGCCAGCAGTAAAGGGACAGGGGTAAGCGAGCAGTACTTC. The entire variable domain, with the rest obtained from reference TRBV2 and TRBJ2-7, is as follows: EPEVTQTPSHQVTQMGQEVILRCVPISNHLYFYWYRQILGQKVEFLVSFYNNEISEKSEIFDDQFSVERPDGSNFTLKIRSTKLEDSAMYFCASSKGTGVSEQYFGPGTRLTVT.

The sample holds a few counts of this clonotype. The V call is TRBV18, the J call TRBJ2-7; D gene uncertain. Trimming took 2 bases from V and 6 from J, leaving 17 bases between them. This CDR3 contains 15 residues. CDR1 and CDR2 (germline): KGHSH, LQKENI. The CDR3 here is CASSPSPGVLGEQYF. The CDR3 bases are TGTGCCAGCTCACCAAGTCCAGGCGTATTAGGCGAGCAGTACTTC.

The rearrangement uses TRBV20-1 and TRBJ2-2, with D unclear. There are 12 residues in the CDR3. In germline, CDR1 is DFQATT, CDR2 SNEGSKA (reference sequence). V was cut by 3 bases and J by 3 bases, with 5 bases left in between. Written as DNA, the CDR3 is TGCAGTGCTAGCCGTCACACCGGGGAGCTGTTTTTT. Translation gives CSASRHTGELFF.

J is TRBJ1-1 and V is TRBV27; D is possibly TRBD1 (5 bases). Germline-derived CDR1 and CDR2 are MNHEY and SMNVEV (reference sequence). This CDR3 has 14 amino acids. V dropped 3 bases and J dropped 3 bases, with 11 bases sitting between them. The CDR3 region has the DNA TGTGCCAGCAGTTTCGGGGCGGGGGACACTGAAGCTTTCTTT. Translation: CASSFGAGDTEAFF.

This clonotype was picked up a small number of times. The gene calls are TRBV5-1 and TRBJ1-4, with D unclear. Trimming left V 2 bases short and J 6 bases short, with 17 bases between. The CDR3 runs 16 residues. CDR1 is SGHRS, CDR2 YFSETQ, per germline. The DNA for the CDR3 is TGCGCCAGCAGCTTCCGGAGTGCTGGCAGAGATGAAAAACTGTTTTTT. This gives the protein CASSFRSAGRDEKLFF.

CDR3 nucleotides: TGTGCCAGCAGCTTGGGGCAGGTAGTCAATCAGCCCCAGCATTTT. Translated, it gives CASSLGQVVNQPQHF. This sequence joins TRBV5-5 and TRBJ1-5; unclear D gene. The CDR3 spans 15 residues. Trimming left V 0 bases short and J 3 bases short, with 10 bases between. Germline CDR1 reads SGHKS; CDR2 reads YYEKEE (reference sequence).

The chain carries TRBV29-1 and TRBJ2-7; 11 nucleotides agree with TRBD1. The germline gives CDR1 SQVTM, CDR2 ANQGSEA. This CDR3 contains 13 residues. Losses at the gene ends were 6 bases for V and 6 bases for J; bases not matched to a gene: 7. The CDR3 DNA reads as TGCAGCGTGAGGGACAGGGGGTTCGCCGAGCAGTACTTC. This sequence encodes CSVRDRGFAEQYF.

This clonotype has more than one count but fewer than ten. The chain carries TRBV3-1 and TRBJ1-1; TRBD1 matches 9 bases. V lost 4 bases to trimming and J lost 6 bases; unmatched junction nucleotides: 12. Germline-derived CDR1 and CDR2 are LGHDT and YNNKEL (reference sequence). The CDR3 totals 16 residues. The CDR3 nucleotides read TGTGCCAGCAGCCGAGAGACCGGGACAGGGCTCTCTGAAGCTTTCTTT. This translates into CASSRETGTGLSEAFF.

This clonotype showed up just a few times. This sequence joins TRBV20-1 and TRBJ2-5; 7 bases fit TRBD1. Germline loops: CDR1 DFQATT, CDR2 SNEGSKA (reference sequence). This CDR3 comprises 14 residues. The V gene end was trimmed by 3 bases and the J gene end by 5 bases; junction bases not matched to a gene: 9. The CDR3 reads CSARREGAVETQYF. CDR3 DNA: TGCAGTGCTAGGAGAGAGGGGGCCGTGGAGACCCAGTACTTC.

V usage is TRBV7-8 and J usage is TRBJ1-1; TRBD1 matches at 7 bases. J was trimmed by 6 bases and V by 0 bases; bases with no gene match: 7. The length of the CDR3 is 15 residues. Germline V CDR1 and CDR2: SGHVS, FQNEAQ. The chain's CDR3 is CASSLADRLRAEAFF. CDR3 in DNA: TGTGCCAGCAGCTTAGCGGACAGGTTAAGGGCTGAAGCTTTCTTT.

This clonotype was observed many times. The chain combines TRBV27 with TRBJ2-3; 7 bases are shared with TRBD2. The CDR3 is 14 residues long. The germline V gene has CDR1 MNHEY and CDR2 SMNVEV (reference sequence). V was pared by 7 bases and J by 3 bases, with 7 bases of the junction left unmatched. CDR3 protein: CASKSTSVTDTQYF. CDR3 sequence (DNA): TGTGCCAGCAAGTCCACTAGCGTTACAGATACGCAGTATTTT.